The next 2 T cell receptor beta chains were all read from a single sample in a study of OX40 agonist ivuxolimab in advanced cancers. TCRdb's table, derived via immunoSEQ multiplex PCR, lists solely in-frame clones and lacks some. The table has 100,000 to 150,000 clones, 90% to 95% seen once. The sample in question was CD4+ or CD8+ T cells sorted from blood, obtained in a trial of the OX40 agonist ivuxolimab. The source is an adult with an advanced solid tumor such as melanoma, head and neck, liver or kidney cancer.

The J gene is TRBJ2-2, the V gene TRBV5-1; 7 bases line up with TRBD2. Trimming took 2 bases from V and 7 from J; bases not matched to a gene: 8. Germline CDR1 reads SGHRS; CDR2 reads YFSETQ. The CDR3 covers 15 residues. As DNA, the CDR3 is TGCGCCAGCAGCTTTAGCGGGTCCTCGGGCGGGGAGCTGTTTTTT. This encodes CASSFSGSSGGELFF.

J is TRBJ2-3 and V is TRBV5-1; D is perhaps TRBD2 (6 bases). The CDR3 covers 17 residues. From germline, CDR1 is SGHRS and CDR2 YFSETQ. Trimming cost V 3 bases and J 0 bases, with 17 bases left between them. CDR3 residues: CASSSIPASGSTDTQYF. The CDR3 DNA reads TGCGCCAGCAGCTCCATACCAGCCAGCGGGAGCACAGATACGCAGTATTTT.